The 15 T cell receptor beta chains given below trace back to one sample, sequenced in a study of blood T cell repertoires in COVID-19. The repertoire was sequenced with immunoSEQ multiplex PCR; TCRdb's copy has only in-frame clones and lacks some. The table includes 110,000 to 150,000 clones, 84% detected once. Sequenced material: peripheral blood. These receptor sequences come from a human donor in a cohort sampled during active COVID-19.

This clone was counted once. The V gene is TRBV5-1, the J gene TRBJ2-5, with D possibly TRBD1 on 6 matching bases. Trimming shortened V by 4 bases and J by 1 base, and 11 bases separated the two germline ends. The CDR3 loop spans 14 amino acids. Germline CDR1 is SGHRS and CDR2 is YFSETQ. The CDR3 reads CASSPQGLQETQYF. In DNA form, the CDR3 reads TGCGCCAGCAGCCCACAGGGTCTCCAAGAGACCCAGTACTTC.

The chain couples TRBV18 to TRBJ1-1; no clear D gene. The CDR3 has 15 amino acids. The V end was cut by 3 bases, the J end by 4 bases, with 15 bases between. From germline, CDR1 is KGHSH and CDR2 LQKENI. CDR3 region: CASSPLETSGTEAFF. CDR3 coding DNA: TGTGCCAGCTCACCCCTGGAAACTTCGGGCACTGAAGCTTTCTTT.

The chain uses TRBV7-6 and TRBJ2-1, with 12 positions matching TRBD2. CDR3 length: 16 residues. Germline trimming cut 4 bases from V and 7 bases from J; bases unmatched to any gene: 8. The V gene's germline CDR1 is SGHVS and CDR2 FNYEAQ. The CDR3 nucleotides are TGTGCCAGCAGCTCCACGACTAGCGGGAGTTGGAATGAGCAGTTCTTC. The encoded protein is CASSSTTSGSWNEQFF. The variable domain in full, with the rest retrieved from reference TRBV7-6 and TRBJ2-1, is GAGVSQSPRYKVTKRGQDVALRCDPISGHVSLYWYRQALGQGPEFLTYFNYEAQQDKSGLPNDRFSAERPEGSISTLTIQRTEQRDSAMYRCASSSTTSGSWNEQFFGPGTRLTVL.

The chain is built from TRBV7-2 and TRBJ1-2, with D uncertain. V lost 0 bases and J 2 bases, leaving 13 bases between the germline ends. The CDR3 is 16 residues long. The germline CDR1 and CDR2 sequences are SGHTA and FQGNSA. The CDR3, as DNA: TGTGCCAGCAGCTTAGCAGGCAGACAATCAAACTATGGCTACACCTTC. Translated: CASSLAGRQSNYGYTF.

The chain has TRBV5-8 and TRBJ2-5; 7 bases are shared with TRBD2. The CDR3 extends over 15 amino acids. V lost 7 bases to trimming and J lost 5 bases; unmatched junction nucleotides: 14. The germline V gene has CDR1 SGHTS and CDR2 YDEGEE. The CDR3 is CASSSPGGRGETQYF. CDR3 coding DNA: TGTGCCAGCTCCAGTCCGGGAGGCCGCGGGGAGACCCAGTACTTC.

The V and J genes are TRBV15 and TRBJ2-6; 9 bases fit TRBD1. The CDR3 runs 17 residues. Losses at the gene ends were 1 base for V and 2 bases for J; bases not matched to a gene: 3. Germline loops: CDR1 LNHNV, CDR2 YYDKDF (reference sequence). The CDR3 sequence: CATSRAGTGTGANVLTF. The CDR3 coding sequence is TGTGCCACCAGCAGAGCAGGGACAGGGACTGGGGCCAACGTCCTGACTTTC.

The J gene is TRBJ2-1, the V gene TRBV9; TRBD2 is a possible D gene (6 bases). CDR3 length equals 15 residues. V gave up 0 bases and J gave up 5 bases, with 12 bases separating them. CDR1 and CDR2 (germline): SGDLS, YYNGEE. The DNA of the CDR3 is TGTGCCAGCAGCGTAGTGCAAGCGGGTAACAATGAGCAGTTCTTC. It encodes CASSVVQAGNNEQFF.

The chain joins TRBV5-1 to TRBJ2-3; D call uncertain. Germline V gene lookup returns CDR1 SGHRS and CDR2 YFSETQ. With 3 bases removed from V and 0 bases from J, the gap between germline ends came to 8 bases. The length of the CDR3 is 14 residues. The CDR3 region is CASSSYPSTDTQYF. For the CDR3, the DNA is TGCGCCAGCAGCTCGTATCCCAGCACAGATACGCAGTATTTT.

The rearrangement uses TRBV3-1 (or the pseudogene TRBV3-2) and TRBJ2-1; TRBD2 agrees at 13 bases. Germline lookup yields CDR1 LGHDT and CDR2 YNNKEL (reference sequence). This CDR3 contains 16 residues. The junction had 4 bases not matched to a gene; V was cut back by 1 base and J by 7 bases. The CDR3 sequence: CASSQGTTSGRNEQFF. CDR3 bases: TGTGCCAGCAGCCAAGGTACGACTAGCGGGAGGAATGAGCAGTTCTTC.

The chain links TRBV9 to TRBJ2-3, with D possibly matching TRBD2 (6 bases). The CDR3 is made up of 14 amino acids. Between the trimmed V and J ends, which lost 3 bases and 6 bases, there was a span of 14 bases. CDR1 SGDLS and CDR2 YYNGEE come from the germline V gene. CDR3 in DNA: TGTGCCAGCAGCGAGGGGACTGTGGGCGATACGCAGTATTTT. Protein product: CASSEGTVGDTQYF. Based on the CDR3 plus reference TRBV9 and TRBJ2-3, the full variable domain is DSGVTQTPKHLITATGQRVTLRCSPRSGDLSVYWYQQSLDQGLQFLIQYYNGEERAKGNILERFSAQQFPDLHSELNLSSLELGDSALYFCASSEGTVGDTQYFGPGTRLTVL.

CDR3 loop: CASSPGRGIRGLGYTF. Here the CDR3 DNA reads TGTGCCAGCTCACCGGGGAGGGGGATCCGGGGCCTTGGCTACACCTTC. The chain recombines TRBV18 with TRBJ1-2; the D gene is possibly TRBD1 (6 bases). V lost 3 bases to trimming and J lost 7 bases, with 21 bases between them. From germline, CDR1 is KGHSH and CDR2 LQKENI. There are 16 residues in the CDR3.

The chain uses TRBV24-1 and TRBJ2-3; TRBD1 is a possible D gene (5 bases). The CDR3 sequence is 15 residues long. The V and J ends lost 7 bases and 0 bases respectively, with 13 bases between them. Germline V lookup: CDR1 KGHDR, CDR2 SFDVKD. The DNA of the CDR3 is TGTGCCACCAGCGACTTGACAGTTAGCACAGATACGCAGTATTTT. Encoded protein: CATSDLTVSTDTQYF.

The V gene is TRBV9, the J gene TRBJ2-4; possible D gene TRBD2, 6 bases. CDR1 and CDR2 (germline): SGDLS, YYNGEE. V dropped 0 bases and J dropped 0 bases, with 16 bases sitting between them. This CDR3 has 18 residues. This chain's CDR3 is CASSVGDSGTIAKNIQYF. The CDR3 region has the DNA TGTGCCAGCAGCGTAGGGGATAGCGGAACTATAGCCAAAAACATTCAGTACTTC.

The chain joins TRBV6-5 to TRBJ1-5; D is unresolved. Looked up from germline, CDR1 is MNHEY and CDR2 is SVGAGI. The germline V and J ends were trimmed by 4 bases and 0 bases, with 10 bases remaining between them. The CDR3 length is 15 residues. The CDR3 region has the DNA TGTGCCAGCAGTTGGAGCAGATTTAGCAATCAGCCCCAGCATTTT. Amino acids: CASSWSRFSNQPQHF.

The chain combines TRBV15 with TRBJ2-5; unclear D gene. With 6 bases removed from V and 0 bases from J, the gap between germline ends came to 11 bases. Germline values: CDR1 LNHNV, CDR2 YYDKDF (reference sequence). The CDR3 consists of 14 residues. CDR3 nucleotide sequence: TGTGCCACCAGTTTAGCCGTGTACCAAGAGACCCAGTACTTC. Translated, it gives CATSLAVYQETQYF. Together with reference TRBV15 and TRBJ2-5, the CDR3 gives the full variable domain: DAMVIQNPRYQVTQFGKPVTLSCSQTLNHNVMYWYQQKSSQAPKLLFHYYDKDFNNEADTPDNFQSRRPNTSFCFLDIRSPGLGDTAMYLCATSLAVYQETQYFGPGTRLLVL.